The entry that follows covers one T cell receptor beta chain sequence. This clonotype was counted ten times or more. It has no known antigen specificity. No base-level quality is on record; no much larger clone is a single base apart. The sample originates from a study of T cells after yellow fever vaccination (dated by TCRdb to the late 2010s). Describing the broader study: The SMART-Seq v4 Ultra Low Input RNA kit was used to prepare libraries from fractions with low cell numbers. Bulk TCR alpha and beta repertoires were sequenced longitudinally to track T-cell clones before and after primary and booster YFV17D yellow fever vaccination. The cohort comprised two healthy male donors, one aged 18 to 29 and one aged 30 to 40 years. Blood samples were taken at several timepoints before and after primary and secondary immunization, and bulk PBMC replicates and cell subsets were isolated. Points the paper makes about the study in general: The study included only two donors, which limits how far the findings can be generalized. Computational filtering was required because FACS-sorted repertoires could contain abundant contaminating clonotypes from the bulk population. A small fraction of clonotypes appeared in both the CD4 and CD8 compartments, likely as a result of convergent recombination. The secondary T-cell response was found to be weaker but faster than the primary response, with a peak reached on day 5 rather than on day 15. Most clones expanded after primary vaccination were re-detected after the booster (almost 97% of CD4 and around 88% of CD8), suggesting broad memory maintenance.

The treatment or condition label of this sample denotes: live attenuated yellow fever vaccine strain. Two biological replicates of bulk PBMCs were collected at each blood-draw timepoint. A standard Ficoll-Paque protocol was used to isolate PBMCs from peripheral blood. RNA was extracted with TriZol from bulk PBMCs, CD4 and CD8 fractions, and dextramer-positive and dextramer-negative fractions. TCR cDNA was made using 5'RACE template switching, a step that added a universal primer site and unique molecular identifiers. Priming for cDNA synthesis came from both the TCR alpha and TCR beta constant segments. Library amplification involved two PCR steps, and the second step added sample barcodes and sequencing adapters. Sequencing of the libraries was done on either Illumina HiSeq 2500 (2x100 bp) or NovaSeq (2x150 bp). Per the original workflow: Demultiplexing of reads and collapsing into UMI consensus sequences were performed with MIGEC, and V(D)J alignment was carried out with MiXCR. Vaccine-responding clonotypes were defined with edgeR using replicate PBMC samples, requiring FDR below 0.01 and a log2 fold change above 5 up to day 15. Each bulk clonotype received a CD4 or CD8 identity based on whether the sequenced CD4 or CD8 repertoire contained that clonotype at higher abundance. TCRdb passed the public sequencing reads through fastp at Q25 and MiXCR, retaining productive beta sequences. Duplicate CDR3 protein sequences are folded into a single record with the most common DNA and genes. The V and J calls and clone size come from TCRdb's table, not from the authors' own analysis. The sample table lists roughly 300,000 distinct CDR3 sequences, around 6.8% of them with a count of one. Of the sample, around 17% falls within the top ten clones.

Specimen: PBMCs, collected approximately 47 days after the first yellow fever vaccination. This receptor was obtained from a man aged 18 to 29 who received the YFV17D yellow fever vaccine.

The CDR3 here reads CASRRIYRAMNTEAFF. The nucleotide sequence is TGCGCCAGCAGGCGCATCTACAGGGCGATGAACACTGAAGCTTTCTTT. The chain uses TRBV5-1 and TRBJ1-1, and the D gene may be TRBD1, 6 bases matching. The germline V gene supplies CDR1 SGHRS and CDR2 YFSETQ. Relative to germline, V is 5 bases shorter and J is 0 bases shorter, with 17 bases between their ends. The CDR3 sequence holds 16 residues, the cysteine and phenylalanine included. Kept here is only the CDR3 DNA, which spans 48 bases and is read in frame from base 1.